This T cell receptor (beta chain) was found in a study of human T cells and chemical hapten exposure. The CDR3 totals 13 residues. V lost 5 bases and J 2 bases, leaving 13 bases between the germline ends. The germline CDR1 and CDR2 sequences are DFQATT and SNEGSKA (reference sequence). This clonotype has ten or more counts. Time point described: patch test 2, 6 weeks after DPC sensitization. The treatment: therapeutic diphenylcyclopropenone sensitization with weekly scalp DPC. Blood was collected ahead of every patch test applied. TCRdb recomputed calls from the RACE reads with MiXCR, one row per CDR3 protein. The table records roughly 50,000 distinct CDR3 sequences, 9.5% to 10% of them present only once.

V usage is TRBV20-1 and J usage is TRBJ2-7, with D unclear. The TCR originated in a woman in her forties or fifties with alopecia areata. Some clones in this sample may be carry-over from other donors' samples. The source material was whole blood, sampled in connection with sensitization to the hapten diphenylcyclopropenone (DPC). DNA for the CDR3: TGCAGTGCTTCCGACGACACAGCCTACGAGCAGTACTTC. Protein: CSASDDTAYEQYF.